The clone carrying this T cell receptor beta chain was picked up many times. Its antigen is not identified. Library preparation (for TCRbeta) was performed with unique molecular identifiers. TCRdb redid the calling of the PCR reads with MiXCR, one entry per CDR3 protein. Among over 120,000 distinct CDR3 sequences listed, more than 8% were seen once. This specimen comes from a study of T-cell reconstitution after alpha-beta-depleted transplantation in children. Findings and caveats of the study: Reportedly, only several hundred clones from non-depleted graft cells drove alpha-beta T-cell counts at about two months. Newly made T cells mostly supplied T-cell counts and diversity one year after transplant.

The V and J ends lost 3 bases and 4 bases, in that order; junction bases with no gene match: 10. The CDR3 extends over 16 amino acids. This clonotype was obtained from a female patient younger than 10 who had a stem cell transplant for congenital amegakaryocytic thrombocytopenia, so the T cells may come from the graft donor. V gene TRBV12-3 or TRBV12-4 combines with J gene TRBJ2-7, with 9 nucleotides matching TRBD2. Here the sequenced sample was PBMCs, mostly from graft donor cells, taken 180 days after TCRalphabeta/CD19-depleted stem cell transplant. The CDR3 protein is CASSLGLLAGFYEQYF. The CDR3 DNA sequence: TGTGCCAGCAGTTTGGGTCTGCTAGCGGGATTTTACGAGCAGTACTTC.